This TCR beta chain was profiled in a study of PD-L1 blockade in urothelial cancer. The overall study: Prior chemotherapy regimens per patient numbered 0 to 3.

Time point in this sample: pretreatment peripheral blood. Germline values: CDR1 SGHDT, CDR2 YYEEEE. CDR3 length: 17 amino acids. V was clipped by 5 bases and J by 0 bases, with 20 bases between them. Sequenced by immunoSEQ multiplex PCR; TCRdb stores in-frame clones only, minus some. The table includes around 68,000 clones, about 81% detected once. The chain carries TRBV5-6 and TRBJ2-5, with a possible D match to TRBD1 (6 bases). Material: PBMCs, obtained around atezolizumab (anti-PD-L1) treatment. The TCR was taken from a man between 65 and 80 years old with urothelial cancer. CDR3 region: CASSLTGTQGYQETQYF. For the CDR3, the DNA is TGTGCCAGCAGTTTAACCGGGACCCAGGGGTACCAAGAGACCCAGTACTTC.